The clone carrying this T cell receptor (beta chain) came up many times. The antigen remains undetermined. Germline CDR1 is MDHEN and CDR2 is SYDVKM. The CDR3 is made up of 13 amino acids. V trimming: 8 bases; J trimming: 2 bases; junction bases outside the gene matches: 3. This sample is drawn from a study of regulatory T cells in long-lasting Graves disease. The TCR beta library used iRepertoire HTBI primers with Arm-PCR amplification of CDR3. TCRdb re-analysed the multiplex PCR reads in MiXCR, keeping a single row per CDR3 protein. This sample yields under 300,000 distinct CDR3 sequences, of which 20% are seen a single time; approximately 15% belongs to the top ten. The sample's time point: newly diagnosed GD, antithyroid drugs for less than 3 months. PBMC-extracted RNA yielded the TCR library. From each patient, roughly 10 milliliters of peripheral blood was drawn and collected into an EDTA anticoagulant tube.

The study's findings and limits: Among the persistent patients, 2,500 to 3,500 public clonotypes were shared, more than the roughly 900 shared among new patients.

The origin of this receptor is a female donor with Graves disease. The specimen comprised peripheral blood mononuclear cells (PBMCs), sampled at new diagnosis, from a patient treated with antithyroid drugs. The chain couples TRBV28 to TRBJ1-1, with TRBD1 matching over 9 bases. CDR3 residues: CASGTGSNTEAFF. Written as DNA, the CDR3 is TGTGCCAGCGGGACAGGGTCAAACACTGAAGCTTTCTTT.